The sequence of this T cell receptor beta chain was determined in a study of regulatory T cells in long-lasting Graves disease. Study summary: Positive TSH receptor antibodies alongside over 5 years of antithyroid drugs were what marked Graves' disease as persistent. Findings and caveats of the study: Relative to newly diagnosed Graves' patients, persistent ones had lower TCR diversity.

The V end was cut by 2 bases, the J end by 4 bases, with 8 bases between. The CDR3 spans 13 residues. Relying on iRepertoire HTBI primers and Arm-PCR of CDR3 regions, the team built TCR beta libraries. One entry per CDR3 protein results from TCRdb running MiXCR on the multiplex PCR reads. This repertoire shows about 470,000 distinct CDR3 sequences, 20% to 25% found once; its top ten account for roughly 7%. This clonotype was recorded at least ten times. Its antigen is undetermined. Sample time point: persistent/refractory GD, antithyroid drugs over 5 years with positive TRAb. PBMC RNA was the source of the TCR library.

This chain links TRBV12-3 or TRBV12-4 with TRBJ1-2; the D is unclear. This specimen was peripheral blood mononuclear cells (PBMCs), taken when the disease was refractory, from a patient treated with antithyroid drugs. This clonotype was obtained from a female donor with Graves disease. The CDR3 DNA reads TGTGCCAGCAGTTTACAACCGTCCTATGGCTACACCTTC. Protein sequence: CASSLQPSYGYTF.